The 13 T cell receptor beta chains below come from one sample, sequenced in a study of cytomegalovirus exposure and HLA in healthy donors. PCR primers comprised 60 Vbeta and 13 Jbeta primers. The protocol was immunoSEQ multiplex PCR, while the TCRdb copy is restricted to in-frame clones and leaves out a portion. The sample records about 160,000 clones, approximately 80% being singletons. The sequenced material came from PBMCs. Receptors were obtained from a woman aged 40 to 50 in good health and CMV-seropositive.

This chain uses TRBV7-2 with TRBJ2-2; no definite D call. The V and J ends lost 5 bases and 6 bases respectively, with 10 bases between them. Per germline, CDR1 SGHTA and CDR2 FQGNSA. The CDR3 totals 13 residues. The CDR3 nucleotides are TGTGCCAGCAGCCCGCTACTGTCCGGGGAGCTGTTTTTT. Amino acids: CASSPLLSGELFF.

Comments on this clone: The sample has other DNA sequences that encode this CDR3 too. The chain employs TRBV29-1 and TRBJ1-2; D not certain. Trimming stripped 1 base from V and 5 bases from J, with 11 bases between. Per germline, CDR1 SQVTM and CDR2 ANQGSEA. This CDR3 region has 13 residues. The CDR3 coding sequence is TGCAGCGTTGAAGCGGCAGGTATTTATGGCTACACCTTC. It translates to CSVEAAGIYGYTF.

CDR3 bases: TGTGCCAGCAGCCCAAAGACAGGGACCCCCTATAATTCACCCCTCCACTTT. This gives the protein CASSPKTGTPYNSPLHF. This chain connects TRBV11-1 to TRBJ1-6, with 7 bases identical to TRBD1. V trimming: 5 bases; J trimming: 2 bases; junction bases outside the gene matches: 9. Germline CDR1 is SGHAT and CDR2 is FQDESV (reference sequence). The CDR3 has 17 residues.

V gene TRBV2 combines with J gene TRBJ2-3, with D possibly matching TRBD2 (6 bases). V was shortened by 4 bases and J by 6 bases, with 17 bases between the two germline ends. This CDR3 comprises 15 residues. Germline loops: CDR1 SNHLY, CDR2 FYNNEI. The CDR3 DNA is TGTGCCAGCAGTGCCCGGGAGATGGGGTACGATACGCAGTATTTT. Amino acids: CASSAREMGYDTQYF.

The chain has TRBV28 and TRBJ2-7; D call uncertain. Looked up from germline, CDR1 is MDHEN and CDR2 is SYDVKM. This CDR3 contains 15 residues. V was cut by 5 bases and J by 0 bases, with 14 bases left in between. The CDR3 coding sequence is TGTGCCAGCAGTCCGGGTGGCACTCACTCCTACGAGCAGTACTTC. It yields the protein CASSPGGTHSYEQYF.

This rearrangement joins TRBV5-1 to TRBJ2-3; the D gene is possibly TRBD2 (6 bases). Germline loops: CDR1 SGHRS, CDR2 YFSETQ. CDR3 size: 15 residues. V lost 0 bases to trimming and J lost 2 bases, with 10 bases between them. CDR3 loop: CASSLVAGPTDTQYF. In DNA form, the CDR3 reads TGCGCCAGCAGCTTGGTTGCGGGACCCACAGATACGCAGTATTTT. Full variable domain (remainder filled in from reference TRBV5-1 and TRBJ2-3): KAGVTQTPRYLIKTRGQQVTLSCSPISGHRSVSWYQQTPGQGLQFLFEYFSETQRNKGNFPGRFSGRQFSNSRSEMNVSTLELGDSALYLCASSLVAGPTDTQYFGPGTRLTVL.

This clone has just a few counts. The chain combines TRBV2 with TRBJ2-7; TRBD1 matches at 8 bases. Germline V gene sequence: CDR1 SNHLY, CDR2 FYNNEI. The V gene end was trimmed by 10 bases and the J gene end by 1 base; junction bases not matched to a gene: 3. This CDR3 contains 12 residues. CDR3 sequence reads: CATRQGSYEQYF. The CDR3 nucleotides read TGTGCCACTCGACAGGGGTCCTACGAGCAGTACTTC.

This chain links TRBV27 with TRBJ2-5; 7 bases agree with TRBD1. The J call may be mistaken, given a closer DNA end match to TRBJ2-7. The CDR3 runs 13 residues. Germline lookup yields CDR1 MNHEY and CDR2 SMNVEV (reference sequence). CDR3: CASSLGQNYEQYF. The CDR3 nucleotides are TGTGCCAGCAGTTTGGGACAGAACTACGAGCAGTACTTC.

V gene TRBV7-2 combines with J gene TRBJ1-6; unclear D gene. Deletions cut 1 base from V and 10 bases from J, with 11 bases between. Germline lookup yields CDR1 SGHTA and CDR2 FQGNSA. The CDR3 length is 14 residues. For the CDR3, the DNA is TGTGCCAGCAGCTTAGTAGCGGCCGGATCACCCCTCCACTTT. Encoded protein: CASSLVAAGSPLHF.

The chain recombines TRBV6-1 with TRBJ1-4, with a weak D call TRBD1 (6 bases). The CDR3 is 14 amino acids. Trimming left V 1 base short and J 5 bases short, with 8 bases between. CDR1 is MNHNS, CDR2 SASEGT, per germline. Here the CDR3 reads CASSEGRGNEKLFF. DNA for the CDR3: TGTGCCAGCAGTGAAGGCAGGGGAAATGAAAAACTGTTTTTT.

V gene TRBV7-9 combines with J gene TRBJ2-1; 12 bases map to TRBD2. V lost 2 bases, J lost 6 bases, and 11 bases stayed unmatched. Germline assignment: CDR1 SEHNR and CDR2 FQNEAQ (reference sequence). This CDR3 region has 18 residues. CDR3 nucleotide sequence: TGTGCCAGCAGCTTATCCGGACCGACTAGCGGGGGACCCAATGAGCAGTTCTTC. Amino acids: CASSLSGPTSGGPNEQFF.

This chain joins TRBV27 and TRBJ1-2, with D possibly being TRBD1 (6 bases). Germline CDR1 reads MNHEY; CDR2 reads SMNVEV (reference sequence). There are 15 residues in the CDR3. V lost 2 bases to trimming and J lost 7 bases, with 17 bases between them. CDR3 bases: TGTGCCAGCAGTTTACGACCGGACAGATGGCTTGGCTACACCTTC. Residues: CASSLRPDRWLGYTF.

This clone was seen only once. The chain links TRBV30 to TRBJ1-1; weak D call: TRBD1 (5 bases). Germline CDR1 is GTSNPN and CDR2 is SVGIG (reference sequence). The CDR3 runs 14 residues. Trimming removed 7 bases from V and 4 bases from J, with 19 bases in between. The CDR3 loop is CAFQTVSPTTEAFF. In DNA form, the CDR3 reads TGTGCCTTCCAGACAGTATCCCCAACCACTGAAGCTTTCTTT.